Presented here are 11 T cell receptor beta chains from one specimen sequenced in a study of CD8+ T cells in alopecia areata. Treatment in this sample: oral pan-JAK inhibitor, 5-10 mg twice daily. Extraction and reverse transcription of RNA yielded cDNA as the sequencing template. Measured with immunoSEQ multiplex PCR; TCRdb has only the in-frame clones, and not every one. In the table there are 190,000 or so clones, around 56% of which are singletons. Source: CD4+ T cells sorted from blood, taken at week 4, from a patient treated with tofacitinib. The receptors stem from a human donor with alopecia areata.

The chain recombines TRBV28 with TRBJ2-7, with a tentative D call TRBD2 (5 bases). V lost 7 bases and J 7 bases, leaving 26 bases between the germline ends. The germline V gene has CDR1 MDHEN and CDR2 SYDVKM. This CDR3 contains 16 residues. This CDR3 is CASTSRDLKWKREQYF. The DNA of the CDR3 is TGTGCCAGCACCTCCCGGGATCTCAAATGGAAGAGGGAGCAGTACTTC. Based on the CDR3 plus reference TRBV28 and TRBJ2-7, the full variable domain is DVKVTQSSRYLVKRTGEKVFLECVQDMDHENMFWYRQDPGLGLRLIYFSYDVKMKEKGDIPEGYSVSREKKERFSLILESASTNQTSMYLCASTSRDLKWKREQYFGPGTRLTVT.

This clone was observed a handful of times. The chain links TRBV12-5 to TRBJ2-2; D possibly corresponds to TRBD1 (6 bases). The CDR3 sequence is 16 residues long. From germline, CDR1 is LGHNT and CDR2 FRNRAP. V shed 2 bases and J shed 7 bases, with 17 bases lying between them. For the CDR3, the DNA is TGTGCTAGTGGTTTGACCCAGTTTGGGGACATCGGGGAGCTGTTTTTT. Amino acid sequence: CASGLTQFGDIGELFF.

The sample holds one count of this clone. CDR3 residues: CASSLPNRGYGYTF. For the CDR3, the DNA is TGTGCCAGCAGTTTACCTAACCGGGGCTATGGCTACACCTTC. V is TRBV28 and J is TRBJ1-2; unclear D gene. From germline, CDR1 is MDHEN and CDR2 SYDVKM. Deletions cut 2 bases from V and 4 bases from J, with 11 bases between. The CDR3 extends over 14 amino acids.

In DNA form, the CDR3 reads TGCGCCAGCAGCCACGACAGAGGCTCCTATAATTCACCCCTCCACTTT. Its protein product is CASSHDRGSYNSPLHF. The V call is TRBV4-3, the J call TRBJ1-6; the D gene is possibly TRBD1 (5 bases). CDR3 size: 16 residues. Germline V CDR1 and CDR2: LGHNA, YSLEER. The V end lost 3 bases, the J end lost 0 bases, and 9 bases lay between the germline ends.

V and J are TRBV7-9 and TRBJ2-3, with D tentatively TRBD2 (6 bases). Germline CDR1 SEHNR, CDR2 FQNEAQ (reference sequence). Trimming removed 3 bases from V and 4 bases from J, with 11 bases in between. CDR3 size: 14 residues. The CDR3 DNA follows: TGTGCCAGCAGCTTCGCGACTAGTGCAGATACGCAGTATTTT. Protein sequence: CASSFATSADTQYF. The variable domain in full, with the rest retrieved from reference TRBV7-9 and TRBJ2-3, is DTGVSQNPRHKITKRGQNVTFRCDPISEHNRLYWYRQTLGQGPEFLTYFQNEAQLEKSRLLSDRFSAERPKGSFSTLEIQRTEQGDSAMYLCASSFATSADTQYFGPGTRLTVL.

The V call is TRBV30, the J call TRBJ1-1, with no clear D. V was cut by 0 bases and J by 8 bases, with 7 bases left in between. Germline CDR1 GTSNPN, CDR2 SVGIG (reference sequence). The CDR3 spans 11 residues. The CDR3: CAWSVYQEAFF. The CDR3 DNA is TGTGCCTGGAGTGTATACCAGGAAGCTTTCTTT.

About this clone: The sample carries other DNA sequences with the same CDR3. The rearrangement joins TRBV7-6 to TRBJ1-2; D remains unclear. Germline V gene data show CDR1 as SGHVS and CDR2 as FNYEAQ. Trimming took 1 base from V and 4 from J, leaving 4 bases between them. The CDR3 covers 12 residues. CDR3 DNA: TGTGCCAGCAGCTTAGACGGCTATGGCTACACCTTC. Translation gives CASSLDGYGYTF. The whole variable domain, filled in from reference TRBV7-6 and TRBJ1-2, reads GAGVSQSPRYKVTKRGQDVALRCDPISGHVSLYWYRQALGQGPEFLTYFNYEAQQDKSGLPNDRFSAERPEGSISTLTIQRTEQRDSAMYRCASSLDGYGYTFGSGTRLTVV.

This chain connects TRBV30 to TRBJ1-1; no definite D call. V was pared by 0 bases and J by 11 bases, with 13 bases between. The CDR3 runs to 12 residues. Germline values: CDR1 GTSNPN, CDR2 SVGIG (reference sequence). The CDR3 nucleotides read TGTGCCTGGAGTGTAATGGCGCCGCGGGCTTTCTTT. Amino acids: CAWSVMAPRAFF.

The J gene is TRBJ2-1, the V gene TRBV2, with D possibly matching TRBD1 (7 bases). Germline V CDR1 and CDR2: SNHLY, FYNNEI. The CDR3 is 15 residues long. V was pared by 4 bases and J by 0 bases, with 10 bases between. The CDR3 here is CASSAQGGSYNEQFF. The CDR3 DNA reads as TGTGCCAGCAGTGCCCAGGGGGGCTCCTACAATGAGCAGTTCTTC.

V and J are TRBV30 and TRBJ1-1; 8 nucleotides match TRBD1. Germline loops: CDR1 GTSNPN, CDR2 SVGIG (reference sequence). CDR3 length equals 14 residues. The V segment lost 2 bases and the J segment 5 bases; nucleotides outside the gene matches: 7. The CDR3 spells CAWSPGTGWTEAFF. The CDR3 DNA reads as TGTGCCTGGAGTCCCGGGACAGGTTGGACTGAAGCTTTCTTT.

Worth noting for this clone: The DNA is left out, because the CDR3 cannot be placed on it with certainty; the CDR3 is given as TCRdb lists it. The rearrangement joins TRBV30 to TRBJ2-7; the listed D gene, TRBD2, was not tested against the DNA. Germline lookup yields CDR1 GTSNPN and CDR2 SVGIG (reference sequence). The CDR3 is 12 amino acids in total, end residues counted. The CDR3: CAWSSSGYEQYF.